A selection of T cell receptor beta chains follows, all from one sample in a study of post-analysis software for immune sequencing data. TCRdb reanalysed the PCR reads using MiXCR and keeps one entry per CDR3 protein. Here the sample spans roughly 800,000 distinct CDR3 sequences, roughly 27% being singletons. Input material: blood. The source is a girl between 5 and 17 years old with multiple sclerosis. Each CDR3 is given without its conserved first and last residue. Each record gives: J gene, clone size, V gene, CDR3 protein. The size entry is marked missing in some rows and otherwise reads once, few, many or a size class.

TRBJ2-7 | few | TRBV6-2/TRBV6-3 | ASSYGTKQYYEQY
TRBJ2-2 | NA | TRBV29-1 | IGTSGTGELF
TRBJ1-1 | NA | TRBV20-1 | SASRDRENEAF
NA | NA | TRBV7-8 | ASSFRRENEQY
TRBJ2-6 | NA | TRBV2 | ASRDRGPSGANVLT
TRBJ2-3 | NA | TRBV20-1 | SARYSLAGTDTQY
NA | NA | TRBV2 | ASSKNRGEETQY
TRBJ1-2 | NA | TRBV6-1 | ASSDRSYGYT
TRBJ1-6 | few | TRBV7-9 | ASSPAGMGNSPLH
TRBJ2-5 | NA | TRBV4-3 | ASSLRRASGETQY
TRBJ2-5 | few | TRBV5-6 | ASTFGAPSAETQY
TRBJ2-1 | NA | TRBV14 | ASSQVVRRTLNPYNEQF
TRBJ2-1 | NA | TRBV20-1 | SACTRTSGYYNEQF
TRBJ2-1 | few | TRBV7-8 | ASSRRGGDFINEQF
NA | few | TRBV6-5 | ASSYVGDYEQY
TRBJ2-5 | NA | TRBV11-2 | ASSNLDRVETQY
TRBJ2-1 | NA | TRBV20-1 | SARDRASGREQF
TRBJ1-1 | once | TRBV7-9 | ASSPSRLGIEAF
TRBJ2-6 | NA | TRBV7-9 | ASSPNGANVLT
TRBJ2-3 | NA | TRBV12-3/TRBV12-4 | ASRERGTTDTQY
TRBJ2-3 | NA | TRBV20-1 | SARDQRRGWRRY
TRBJ2-7 | NA | TRBV18 | ASSPPIRGTTGGIRYEQY
TRBJ2-7 | few | TRBV20-1 | SASRLDSSYEQY
TRBJ1-1 | NA | TRBV18 | ASSQLGGMNTEAF
TRBJ2-4 | few | TRBV9 | ASSRKGVSENIQY
TRBJ2-1 | few | TRBV29-1 | SVADSRSYNEQF
TRBJ2-7 | many | TRBV29-1 | SAADNSYEQY
TRBJ1-2 | NA | TRBV14 | ASSQELGVSGYT
TRBJ1-1 | NA | TRBV2 | ASSTDRLTNTEAF
TRBJ2-7 | NA | TRBV4-2 | ASSQEGAGRAYEQY
TRBJ1-5 | NA | TRBV20-1 | SARDIIGTGQPQH
TRBJ1-2 | NA | TRBV6-6 | ASSPPPQGNYGYT
TRBJ1-6 | NA | TRBV7-2 | ASSLLSSPLH
TRBJ1-1 | few | TRBV29-1 | SVDWAGTLNTEAF
TRBJ2-3 | NA | TRBV10-2 | ASSVTRPDTQY
TRBJ2-5 | few | TRBV12-5 | ASGPKQTRETQY
TRBJ2-1 | NA | TRBV3-1 | ASSYRPGTGFCAEQF
TRBJ2-1 | NA | TRBV6-6 | ASSTRGQGKRTSRF
TRBJ2-7 | NA | TRBV6-5 | ASRRSQGSYEQD